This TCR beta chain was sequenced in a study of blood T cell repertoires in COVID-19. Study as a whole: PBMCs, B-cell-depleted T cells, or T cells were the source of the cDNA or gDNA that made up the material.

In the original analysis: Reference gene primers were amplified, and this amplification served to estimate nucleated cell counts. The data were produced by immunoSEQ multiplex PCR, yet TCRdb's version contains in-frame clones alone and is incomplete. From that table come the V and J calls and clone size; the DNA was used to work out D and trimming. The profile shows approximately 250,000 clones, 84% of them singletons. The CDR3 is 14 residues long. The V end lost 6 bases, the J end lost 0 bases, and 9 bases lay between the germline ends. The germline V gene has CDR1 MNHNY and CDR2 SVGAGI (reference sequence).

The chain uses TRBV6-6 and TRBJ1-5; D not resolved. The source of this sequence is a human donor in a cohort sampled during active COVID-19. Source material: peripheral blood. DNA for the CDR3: TGTGCCAGCAGGGCGGAAAATAGCAATCAGCCCCAGCATTTT. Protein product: CASRAENSNQPQHF.